This T cell receptor beta chain was obtained from a study of human T cells and chemical hapten exposure. Germline lookup yields CDR1 SGHKS and CDR2 YYEKEE (reference sequence). V lost 1 base, J lost 1 base, and 11 bases lay in between. CDR3 length equals 16 residues. This clonotype was observed at least ten times. Noted time point: pre-sensitization, week 0. Treatment indicated: therapeutic diphenylcyclopropenone sensitization with weekly scalp DPC. TCRdb re-derived calls from the RACE reads in MiXCR, one entry per CDR3 protein. This table has around 380,000 distinct CDR3 sequences, 4.5% to 5.5% appearing once.

The chain has TRBV5-5 and TRBJ2-2; maybe TRBD2 (6 bases). The specimen was whole blood, collected in connection with sensitization to the hapten diphenylcyclopropenone (DPC). This clonotype originated in a woman aged 18-29 years with alopecia areata. Some clones in this sample may be carry-over from other donors' samples. The CDR3 is CASSLSEGGNTGELFF. CDR3 in DNA: TGTGCCAGCAGCTTGTCCGAGGGAGGGAACACCGGGGAGCTGTTTTTT.